These 8 T cell receptor beta chains were all obtained from the same sample, sequenced in a study of shared clonotypes between healthy human individuals. TCRdb keeps only in-frame clones here, not all; method: immunoSEQ multiplex PCR. The repertoire includes roughly 2.4 million clones, under 97% of them detected once, and roughly 0.13% sits in the top ten. Specimen: naive CD4+ T cells sorted from blood. The subset: CD45RA+ positively selected. The receptors originated from a man aged 18 to 29 in good health.

This chain links TRBV7-2 with TRBJ2-2; tentatively, D is TRBD1 or TRBD2 (5 bases each). The CDR3 runs 18 residues. V dropped 0 bases and J dropped 0 bases, with 14 bases sitting between them. Germline V gene sequence: CDR1 SGHTA, CDR2 FQGNSA. The CDR3 region has the DNA TGTGCCAGCAGCTTAGCGCCTGTAGGGACCGCGAACACCGGGGAGCTGTTTTTT. Translated: CASSLAPVGTANTGELFF.

This chain links TRBV4-1 with TRBJ1-4, with 10 nucleotides matching TRBD1. V gave up 5 bases and J gave up 8 bases; unmatched junction bases: 11. Germline V gene sequence: CDR1 MGHRA, CDR2 YSYEKL. This CDR3 has 16 residues. This CDR3 is CASSVQRGQGREKLFF. The CDR3 DNA reads TGCGCCAGCAGCGTTCAACGGGGACAGGGGAGGGAAAAACTGTTTTTT.

This rearrangement joins TRBV27 to TRBJ2-2; D possibly corresponds to TRBD2 (5 bases). Germline CDR1 and CDR2: MNHEY and SMNVEV (reference sequence). This CDR3 region has 16 residues. V was cut by 3 bases and J by 0 bases, with 11 bases left in between. The CDR3 bases are TGTGCCAGCAGTTTCCCGGGGTGGTCGAACACCGGGGAGCTGTTTTTT. This codes for CASSFPGWSNTGELFF.

This CDR3 reads CAISEGDRGEQFF. CDR3 in DNA: TGTGCCATCAGTGAGGGGGATCGCGGTGAGCAGTTCTTC. V is TRBV10-3 and J is TRBJ2-1; D unclear. This CDR3 is built from 13 residues. The V gene's germline CDR1 is ENHRY and CDR2 SYGVKD. Trimming stripped 2 bases from V and 9 bases from J, with 11 bases between.

About this clone: Within the sample, other DNA sequences also encode this same CDR3. The chain employs TRBV6-1 and TRBJ2-7; D is perhaps TRBD1 (5 bases). Trimming pared 3 bases from V and 1 base from J, leaving 7 bases between. The germline V gene encodes CDR1 MNHNS and CDR2 SASEGT. The CDR3 length is 13 residues. The CDR3: CASSEGRSYEQYF. For the CDR3, the DNA is TGTGCCAGCAGTGAGGGGCGTTCCTACGAGCAGTACTTC.

This sequence joins TRBV2 and TRBJ1-5; TRBD1 might be the D (6 bases). Deletions cut 7 bases from V and 1 base from J, with 14 bases between. CDR1 and CDR2 from the germline V gene are SNHLY and FYNNEI. The CDR3 is made up of 15 amino acids. The CDR3 DNA is TGTGCCAGCAACAATCAGGGGAGGAGCAATCAGCCCCAGCATTTT. This encodes CASNNQGRSNQPQHF.

The chain is built from TRBV5-8 and TRBJ2-7; D not certain. The V end was cut by 1 base, the J end by 5 bases, with 4 bases between. Germline CDR1 SGHTS, CDR2 YDEGEE. The CDR3 consists of 11 residues. The CDR3 here is CASSLRNEQYF. CDR3 sequence (DNA): TGTGCCAGCAGCTTGCGGAACGAGCAGTACTTC.

V usage is TRBV21-1 and J usage is TRBJ2-1; TRBD1, the D gene given by the table, was not confirmed from the DNA. TRBV21-1 is noted as a pseudogene. CDR3 size: 11 residues. The CDR3 coding sequence is TGTGCCAGCCCAGGCAGTAATGAGCAGTTCTTC. Translation gives CASPGSNEQFF.